This T cell receptor beta chain was recorded in a study of T cell responses to AZD1222 COVID-19 vaccine. The study, taken as a whole, reports: Donor demographics were predominantly white British with a female majority; clonal diversity may be underestimated. None of the repertoires were sampled until the peak T cell response had passed.

On this clone itself: Its antigen is currently unknown.

Samples with a second dose at about 4 or about 12 weeks were pooled together. Some clones are missing from TCRdb's copy, which holds only in-frame ones; the method was immunoSEQ multiplex PCR. The sample lists 35,000 to 45,000 clones, approximately 83% occurring once. The trim removed 5 bases at V and 6 bases at J, leaving 10 bases unmatched. CDR3 length: 15 amino acids. From germline, CDR1 is SEHNR and CDR2 FQNEAQ (reference sequence). Sequenced material: peripheral blood, taken 28 days after the second AZD1222 dose. The chain employs TRBV7-9 and TRBJ2-7; 10 bases are a match to TRBD1. This TCR was sampled from an adult who received the AZD1222 COVID-19 vaccine. CDR3 coding DNA: TGTGCCAGCAGCCCAGAGGTGGGGACAGGGGTCGAGCAGTACTTC. Translation: CASSPEVGTGVEQYF.